These 6 T cell receptor beta chains were all obtained from the same sample, sequenced in a study of cytomegalovirus exposure and HLA in healthy donors. 13 Jbeta primers and 60 Vbeta primers were used for the PCR. The method was immunoSEQ multiplex PCR; TCRdb's version includes in-frame clones alone and lacks a portion of them. The table lists fewer than 250,000 clones, roughly 79% of them singletons, with 1.5% to 2% in the top ten. Sequencing was done on a sample of PBMCs. All receptors come from a male donor in good health and CMV-seronegative.

CDR3 nucleotides: TGTGCCAGCAGTCTAGCCCCTCTCTCCAGGGAAAAACTGTTTTTT. This encodes CASSLAPLSREKLFF. The chain uses TRBV7-2 and TRBJ1-4; D not certain. V lost 6 bases, J lost 8 bases, and 19 bases lay in between. The CDR3 sequence is 15 residues long. Germline V gives CDR1 SGHTA, CDR2 FQGNSA.

The CDR3 DNA is TGTGCCAGCAGTGTGGCAGTTAACTATGGCTACACCTTC. It specifies CASSVAVNYGYTF. The rearrangement links TRBV6-1 to TRBJ1-2; D unclear. CDR1 and CDR2 from the germline V gene are MNHNS and SASEGT. This CDR3 is 13 amino acids long. V gave up 4 bases and J gave up 1 base, with 7 bases separating them.

The chain uses TRBV10-3 and TRBJ1-1; 10 bases are shared with TRBD1. The CDR3 consists of 17 residues. Trimming cost V 6 bases and J 1 base; bases outside gene matches: 11. Germline V CDR1 and CDR2: ENHRY, SYGVKD. The CDR3 protein is CAISVRTGGGSNTEAFF. The CDR3, as DNA: TGTGCCATCAGCGTAAGGACAGGGGGGGGTTCGAACACTGAAGCTTTCTTT.

The chain couples TRBV2 to TRBJ2-4; 8 bases align to TRBD1. The length of the CDR3 is 18 residues. The V segment lost 4 bases and the J segment 1 base; nucleotides outside the gene matches: 12. Germline CDR1 and CDR2: SNHLY and FYNNEI. The CDR3 spells CASSAGTGTAWAKNIQYF. For the CDR3, the DNA is TGTGCCAGCAGTGCCGGGACAGGTACGGCCTGGGCCAAAAACATTCAGTACTTC. Supplemented by reference TRBV2 and TRBJ2-4, the full variable domain reads EPEVTQTPSHQVTQMGQEVILRCVPISNHLYFYWYRQILGQKVEFLVSFYNNEISEKSEIFDDQFSVERPDGSNFTLKIRSTKLEDSAMYFCASSAGTGTAWAKNIQYFGAGTRLSVL.

This clone was seen only once. The chain uses TRBV9 and TRBJ2-7; 9 nucleotides align to TRBD1. Per germline, CDR1 SGDLS and CDR2 YYNGEE. The V gene end was trimmed by 1 base and the J gene end by 4 bases; junction bases not matched to a gene: 6. CDR3 length equals 15 residues. For the CDR3, the DNA is TGTGCCAGCAGCGTATATGACAGGGGGGGGTACGAGCAGTACTTC. Encoded protein: CASSVYDRGGYEQYF.

The V and J genes are TRBV19 and TRBJ1-1; TRBD1 might be the D (5 bases). CDR3 length equals 14 residues. CDR1 is LNHDA and CDR2 is SQIVND in the germline V gene (reference sequence). Trimming took 2 bases from V and 4 from J, leaving 11 bases between them. The CDR3 loop is CASSISIRGTEAFF. CDR3 coding DNA: TGTGCCAGTAGTATATCCATAAGGGGCACTGAAGCTTTCTTT.